The present T cell receptor beta chain was sequenced within a study of OX40 agonist ivuxolimab in advanced cancers. The study in broad terms: Ivuxolimab was an agonistic, fully human IgG2 monoclonal antibody directed against OX40 (CD134), a costimulatory receptor. Intravenous ivuxolimab was administered to patients every 2 weeks at six dose levels: 0.01, 0.1, 0.3, 1.5, 3 and 10 mg/kg. Among the roughly 50 dose-escalation patients, 19 had hepatocellular carcinoma, about 15 melanoma, 9 renal cell carcinoma and 9 head and neck cancer. A male proportion of around 83% and a mean age of 60 years, ranging from roughly 20 to 80, were recorded for the dose-escalation cohort. Patients were allowed to have had prior anti-PD-1, anti-PD-L1 or anti-CTLA-4 therapy, and 30% to 40% of the dose-escalation patients had been treated with checkpoint inhibitors. Three dose-escalation patients achieved partial responses, one with hepatocellular carcinoma and two with cutaneous melanoma. Peripheral TCRbeta sequencing was intended to test whether TCR sequence diversity was altered and clonal T-cell expansion was caused by ivuxolimab. The paper covers the monotherapy dose-escalation part of the phase I ivuxolimab trial, which included N ≈ 54 patients. The paper's findings and limits, for the study overall: The antigen specificity of the clonally expanded peripheral T cells was not determined. In partial responders in the 0.1-3.0 mg/kg groups, normalized peripheral clonal expansion was found to be among the lowest, especially among CD8+ T cells. At doses of 0.1 to 3.0 mg/kg, clonal expansion of both CD4+ and CD8+ blood T cells was observed from baseline to week 6. After ivuxolimab, more expanded clones were found on average in CD8+ T cells than in CD4+ T cells. Low levels of normalized T-cell clonal expansion were also seen in some nonresponding patients.

Genomic DNA was isolated from the sorted cells so that the TCRbeta CDR3 region could be sequenced. The immunoSEQ Assay was used to sequence the TCRbeta CDR3 regions. TCRdb limited this immuneACCESS table to in-frame rearrangements with V and J called. A share of clones is missing; checked studies link under half to unresolved V genes, and the rest is unexplained. The sample table records under 85,000 clones; about 81% of these occur just once. The ten largest clones capture about 5% of the sample. Reading from cysteine to phenylalanine, the CDR3 counts 11 amino acids. Just CDR3 DNA is preserved here, 33 bases in frame from base 1. The trial excluded patients who had a history of autoimmune disease or were on systemic immunosuppression. Peripheral blood for TCR sequencing was collected from all dose cohorts at baseline, on cycle 4 day 1, and on cycle 7 day 1. Samples were obtained from an open-label, multicenter, first-in-human phase I dose-escalation trial of ivuxolimab. Adults with locally advanced or metastatic melanoma, renal cell carcinoma, hepatocellular carcinoma or head and neck squamous cell carcinoma were enrolled in the trial. Before TCR sequencing, CD4+ and CD8+ T cells were separately sorted from peripheral blood.

As for this clone: Its antigen target is currently unknown. No base qualities exist here, and no much larger clone lies one base off it.

This TCR was recovered from an adult with an advanced solid tumor such as melanoma, head and neck, liver or kidney cancer. Sequencing was performed on CD4+ or CD8+ T cells sorted from blood, taken in a trial of the OX40 agonist ivuxolimab. The sequence links TRBV12-2 to TRBJ1-2. TRBV12-2 is termed a pseudogene. The CDR3 sequence is CASRLADGYTF. Read as DNA, the sequence is TGTGCAAGTCGCTTAGCGGATGGCTACACCTTC.